The source of this T cell receptor beta chain is a study of beta chain features in type 1 diabetes. For the study at large: Patients and healthy donors were similar in age, gender and cell yields. Regarding the study as a whole: Diminished insertions and augmented deletions at VDJ junctions characterized type 1 diabetes patients. Possibly, sequencing cDNA over-represented cells that had high TCR expression levels. The similarity of naive, central memory and Treg TCRB repertoires appeared greater among patients than among healthy donors. Among patients with Type 1 diabetes, TCRB CDR3s were moderately but significantly shorter in every one of the four CD4+ subsets.

This clone was counted at least ten times. Its antigen is unidentified. Expressed TCRB transcripts were sequenced because the entire RNA isolate underwent reverse transcription. Measured with immunoSEQ multiplex PCR; TCRdb has only the in-frame clones, and not every one. Here the sample spans roughly 400,000 clones, roughly a tenth being singletons. Looked up from germline, CDR1 is MDHEN and CDR2 is SYDVKM. The CDR3 runs 12 residues. The V end was cut by 10 bases, the J end by 2 bases, with 12 bases between. The sample comprised central memory CD4+ T cells from blood. This clonotype was sampled from a man between 25 and 39 years old with type 1 diabetes. The V gene is TRBV28, the J gene TRBJ2-7; no definite D call. The CDR3 DNA follows: TGTGCCACCTACTCTCCCACCTACGAGCAGTACTTC. It encodes CATYSPTYEQYF. Full variable domain (rest looked up from reference TRBV28 and TRBJ2-7): DVKVTQSSRYLVKRTGEKVFLECVQDMDHENMFWYRQDPGLGLRLIYFSYDVKMKEKGDIPEGYSVSREKKERFSLILESASTNQTSMYLCATYSPTYEQYFGPGTRLTVT.